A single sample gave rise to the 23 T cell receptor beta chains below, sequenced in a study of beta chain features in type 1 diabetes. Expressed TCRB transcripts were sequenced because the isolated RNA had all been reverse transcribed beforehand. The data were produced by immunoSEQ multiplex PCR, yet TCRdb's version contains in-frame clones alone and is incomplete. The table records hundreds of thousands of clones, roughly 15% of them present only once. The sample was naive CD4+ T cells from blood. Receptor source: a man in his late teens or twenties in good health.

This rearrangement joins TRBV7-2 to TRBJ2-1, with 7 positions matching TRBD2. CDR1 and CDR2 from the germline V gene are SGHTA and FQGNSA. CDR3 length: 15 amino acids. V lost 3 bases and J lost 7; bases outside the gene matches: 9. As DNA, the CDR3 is TGTGCCAGCAGCTTGTCTGCGGGGGAACGGAATGAGCAGTTCTTC. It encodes CASSLSAGERNEQFF.

DNA of the CDR3: TGTGCCAGCAGCCCCGACTGGATACAAGAGACCCAGTACTTC. This codes for CASSPDWIQETQYF. The chain joins TRBV7-2 to TRBJ2-5; D gene uncertain. This CDR3 is 14 amino acids long. V lost 5 bases and J lost 2, with 12 bases in between. Germline assignment: CDR1 SGHTA and CDR2 FQGNSA.

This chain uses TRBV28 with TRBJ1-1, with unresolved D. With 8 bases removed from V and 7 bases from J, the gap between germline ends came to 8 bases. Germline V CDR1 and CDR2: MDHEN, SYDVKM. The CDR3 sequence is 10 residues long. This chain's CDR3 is CASGRIEAFF. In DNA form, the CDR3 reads TGTGCCAGCGGAAGGATTGAAGCTTTCTTT. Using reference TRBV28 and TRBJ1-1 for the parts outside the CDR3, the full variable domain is DVKVTQSSRYLVKRTGEKVFLECVQDMDHENMFWYRQDPGLGLRLIYFSYDVKMKEKGDIPEGYSVSREKKERFSLILESASTNQTSMYLCASGRIEAFFGQGTRLTVV.

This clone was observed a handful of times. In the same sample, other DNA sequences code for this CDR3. The CDR3 is CASSLAGTGDSPLHF. In nucleotides, the CDR3 is TGTGCCAGCAGCTTGGCCGGGACAGGGGATTCACCCCTCCACTTT. The chain is built from TRBV5-4 and TRBJ1-6; TRBD1 matches 10 bases. The CDR3 is 15 residues long. Germline assignment: CDR1 SGHNT and CDR2 YYREEE (reference sequence). The trim removed 0 bases at V and 8 bases at J, leaving 2 bases unmatched.

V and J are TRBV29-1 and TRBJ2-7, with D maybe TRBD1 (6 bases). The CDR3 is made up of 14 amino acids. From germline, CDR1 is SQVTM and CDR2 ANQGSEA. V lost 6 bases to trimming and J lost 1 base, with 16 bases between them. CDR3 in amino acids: CSVRTERRSYEQYF. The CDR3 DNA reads TGCAGCGTACGGACAGAACGACGATCCTACGAGCAGTACTTC.

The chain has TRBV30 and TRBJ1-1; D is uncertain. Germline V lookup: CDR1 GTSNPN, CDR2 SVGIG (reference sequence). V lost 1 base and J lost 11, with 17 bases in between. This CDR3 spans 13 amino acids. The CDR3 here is CAWSARSGRGAFF. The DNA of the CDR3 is TGTGCCTGGAGTGCCCGTAGCGGGCGAGGGGCTTTCTTT.

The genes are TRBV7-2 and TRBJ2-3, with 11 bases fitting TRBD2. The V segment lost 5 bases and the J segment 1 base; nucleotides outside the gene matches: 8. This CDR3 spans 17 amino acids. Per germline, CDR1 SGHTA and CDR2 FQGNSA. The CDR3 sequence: CASSQAGTSGRTDTQYF. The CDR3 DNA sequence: TGTGCCAGCAGCCAAGCCGGGACTAGCGGACGCACAGATACGCAGTATTTT.

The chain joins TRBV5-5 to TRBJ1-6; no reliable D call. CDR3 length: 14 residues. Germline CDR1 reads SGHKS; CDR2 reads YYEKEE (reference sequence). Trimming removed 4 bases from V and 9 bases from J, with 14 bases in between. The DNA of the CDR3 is TGTGCCAGCAGCCAGGACGTCCGAGGTTCACCCCTCCACTTT. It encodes CASSQDVRGSPLHF.

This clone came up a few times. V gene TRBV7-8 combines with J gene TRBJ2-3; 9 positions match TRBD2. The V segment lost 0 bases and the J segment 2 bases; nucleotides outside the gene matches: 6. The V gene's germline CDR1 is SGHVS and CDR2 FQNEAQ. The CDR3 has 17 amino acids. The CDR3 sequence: CASSLALAGFVTDTQYF. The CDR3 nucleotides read TGTGCCAGCAGCTTAGCGCTAGCGGGGTTTGTCACAGATACGCAGTATTTT. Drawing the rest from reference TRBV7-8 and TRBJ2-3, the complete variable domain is GAGVSQSPRYKVAKRGQDVALRCDPISGHVSLFWYQQALGQGPEFLTYFQNEAQLDKSGLPSDRFFAERPEGSVSTLKIQRTQQEDSAVYLCASSLALAGFVTDTQYFGPGTRLTVL.

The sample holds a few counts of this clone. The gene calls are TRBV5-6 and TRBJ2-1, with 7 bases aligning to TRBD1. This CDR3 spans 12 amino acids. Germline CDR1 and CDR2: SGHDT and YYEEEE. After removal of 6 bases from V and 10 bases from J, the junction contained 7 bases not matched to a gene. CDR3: CASTQLDREQFF. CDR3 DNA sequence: TGTGCCAGCACCCAACTGGACAGGGAGCAGTTCTTC.

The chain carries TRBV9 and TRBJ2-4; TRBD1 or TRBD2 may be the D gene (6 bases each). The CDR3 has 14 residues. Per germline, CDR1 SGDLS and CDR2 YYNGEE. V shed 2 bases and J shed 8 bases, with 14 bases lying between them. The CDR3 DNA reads TGTGCCAGCAGCGTTAATCCAGGGGAGGACATTCAGTACTTC. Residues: CASSVNPGEDIQYF.

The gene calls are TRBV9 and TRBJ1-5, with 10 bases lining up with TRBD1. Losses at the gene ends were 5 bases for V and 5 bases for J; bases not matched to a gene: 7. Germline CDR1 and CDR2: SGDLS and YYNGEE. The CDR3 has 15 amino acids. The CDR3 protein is CASSWGQGTDQPQHF. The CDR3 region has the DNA TGTGCCAGCAGTTGGGGACAGGGGACGGATCAGCCCCAGCATTTT.

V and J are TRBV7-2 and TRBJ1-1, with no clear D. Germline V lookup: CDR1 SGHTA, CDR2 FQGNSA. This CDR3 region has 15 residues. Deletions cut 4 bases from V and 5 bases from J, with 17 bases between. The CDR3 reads CASSYMRRASTEAFF. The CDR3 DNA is TGTGCCAGCAGCTACATGAGGAGGGCGAGTACTGAAGCTTTCTTT. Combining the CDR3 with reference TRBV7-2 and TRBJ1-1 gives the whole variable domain GAGVSQSPSNKVTEKGKDVELRCDPISGHTALYWYRQSLGQGLEFLIYFQGNSAPDKSGLPSDRFSAERTGGSVSTLTIQRTQQEDSAVYLCASSYMRRASTEAFFGQGTRLTVV.

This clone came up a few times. CDR3 residues: CASSSQGANEKLFF. The CDR3 DNA sequence: TGCGCCAGCAGCTCGCAGGGTGCTAATGAAAAACTGTTTTTT. V gene TRBV5-1 combines with J gene TRBJ1-4; D possibly corresponds to TRBD1 (5 bases). In germline, CDR1 is SGHRS, CDR2 YFSETQ. The CDR3 has 14 residues. Trimming stripped 3 bases from V and 3 bases from J, with 9 bases between.

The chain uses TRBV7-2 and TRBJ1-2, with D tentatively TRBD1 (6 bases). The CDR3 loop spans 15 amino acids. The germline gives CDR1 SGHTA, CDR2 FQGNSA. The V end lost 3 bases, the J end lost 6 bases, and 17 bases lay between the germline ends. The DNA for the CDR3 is TGTGCCAGCAGCTTCGGTCCAGGGGAGTGGCATGGCTACACCTTC. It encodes CASSFGPGEWHGYTF.

The DNA for the CDR3 is TGTGCCAGCAGCTTAGAGGGGGTAGCCAAAAACATTCAGTACTTC. It is translated as CASSLEGVAKNIQYF. The chain couples TRBV7-2 to TRBJ2-4; TRBD1 might be the D (6 bases). CDR3 size: 15 residues. Germline values: CDR1 SGHTA, CDR2 FQGNSA. Trimming left V 1 base short and J 0 bases short, with 7 bases between.

This CDR3 is CASNQVIYGYTF. CDR3 bases: TGTGCCAGCAACCAGGTCATCTATGGCTACACCTTC. The rearrangement joins TRBV2 to TRBJ1-2; D unclear. V lost 7 bases and J 4 bases, leaving 10 bases between the germline ends. The CDR3 extends over 12 amino acids. The germline V gene encodes CDR1 SNHLY and CDR2 FYNNEI.

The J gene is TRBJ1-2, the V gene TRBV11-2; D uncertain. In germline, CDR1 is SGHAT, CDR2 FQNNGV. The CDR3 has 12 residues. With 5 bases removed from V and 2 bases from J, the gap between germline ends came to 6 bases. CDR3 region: CASSKENYGYTF. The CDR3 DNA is TGTGCCAGCAGCAAAGAAAACTATGGCTACACCTTC.

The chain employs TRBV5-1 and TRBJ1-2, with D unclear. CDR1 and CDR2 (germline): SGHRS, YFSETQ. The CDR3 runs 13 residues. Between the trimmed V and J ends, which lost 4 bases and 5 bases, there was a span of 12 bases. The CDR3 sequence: CASSPRTFYGYTF. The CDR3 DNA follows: TGCGCCAGCAGCCCCAGGACTTTTTATGGCTACACCTTC.

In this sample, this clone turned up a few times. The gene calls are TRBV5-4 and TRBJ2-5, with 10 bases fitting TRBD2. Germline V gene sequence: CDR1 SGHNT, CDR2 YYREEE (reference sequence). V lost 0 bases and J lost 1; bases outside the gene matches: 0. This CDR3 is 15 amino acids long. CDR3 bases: TGTGCCAGCAGCTTGGGACTAGCGGGCCAAGAGACCCAGTACTTC. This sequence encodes CASSLGLAGQETQYF.

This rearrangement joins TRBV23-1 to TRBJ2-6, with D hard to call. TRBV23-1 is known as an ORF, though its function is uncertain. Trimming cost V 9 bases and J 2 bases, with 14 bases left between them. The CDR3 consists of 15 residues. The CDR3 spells CARMGERPGANVLTF. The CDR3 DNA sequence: TGCGCCAGGATGGGTGAGCGACCTGGGGCCAACGTCCTGACTTTC.

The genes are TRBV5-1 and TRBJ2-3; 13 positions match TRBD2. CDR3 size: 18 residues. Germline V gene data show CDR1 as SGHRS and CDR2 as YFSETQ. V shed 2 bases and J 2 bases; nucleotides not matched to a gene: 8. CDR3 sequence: CASSFTSGRALITDTQYF. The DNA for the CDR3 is TGCGCCAGCAGCTTTACTAGCGGGAGGGCGTTAATCACAGATACGCAGTATTTT.

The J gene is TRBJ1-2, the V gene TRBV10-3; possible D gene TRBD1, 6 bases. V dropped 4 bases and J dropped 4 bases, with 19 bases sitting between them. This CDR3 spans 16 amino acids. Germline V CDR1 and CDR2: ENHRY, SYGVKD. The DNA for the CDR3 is TGTGCCATCAGTGGACAACAGGGTCCGGGTAGCTATGGCTACACCTTC. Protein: CAISGQQGPGSYGYTF.